The 16 T cell receptor beta chains given below trace back to one sample, sequenced in a study of blood T cell repertoires in COVID-19. Repertoires were generated with immunoSEQ multiplex PCR, while TCRdb's copy carries only in-frame clones and drops some. Among roughly 110,000 clones, about four fifths were seen once, and the ten largest hold about 8.5%. The sequenced material came from peripheral blood. Every receptor here comes from a woman aged 35 to 49 with acute or convalescent COVID-19.

This chain links TRBV11-1 with TRBJ2-7; maybe TRBD1 (5 bases). Germline V gene lookup returns CDR1 SGHAT and CDR2 FQDESV (reference sequence). CDR3 length: 15 amino acids. Trimming cost V 6 bases and J 6 bases, with 21 bases left between them. The CDR3 reads CASSLSPARVGEQYF. The CDR3 DNA reads as TGTGCCAGCAGTCTCTCGCCGGCCAGGGTAGGCGAGCAGTACTTC. Supplemented by reference TRBV11-1 and TRBJ2-7, the full variable domain reads EAEVAQSPRYKITEKSQAVAFWCDPISGHATLYWYRQILGQGPELLVQFQDESVVDDSQLPKDRFSAERLKGVDSTLKIQPAELGDSAMYLCASSLSPARVGEQYFGPGTRLTVT.

Points on this clone: One end of the junction is discordant with germline, which a read error may explain. This sample also contains other DNA sequences that code for the same CDR3. The V and J genes are TRBV29-1 and TRBJ2-3; 8 nucleotides line up with TRBD2. From germline, CDR1 is SQVTM and CDR2 ANQGSEA. This CDR3 has 16 amino acids. CDR3: CRVEDPGRGGTDTQYF. The CDR3 region has the DNA TGCCGCGTTGAAGACCCGGGGCGGGGGGGCACAGATACGCAGTATTTT.

This chain links TRBV27 with TRBJ2-1; the D gene is possibly TRBD2 (6 bases). Germline V gene data show CDR1 as MNHEY and CDR2 as SMNVEV (reference sequence). The ends were cut back, 5 bases at V and 14 bases at J, with 19 bases in the middle. The CDR3 sequence is 13 residues long. The CDR3 here is CASSPHLSGQEFF. The CDR3, as DNA: TGTGCCAGCAGTCCCCATTTGAGCGGGCAGGAGTTCTTC.

This clone was found a few times. V gene TRBV19 combines with J gene TRBJ1-2; unclear D gene. Trimming removed 3 bases from V and 8 bases from J, with 10 bases in between. The CDR3 runs 12 residues. Germline loops: CDR1 LNHDA, CDR2 SQIVND (reference sequence). The CDR3, as DNA: TGTGCCAGTAGTATGAGGGCCAACGGCTACACCTTC. Protein product: CASSMRANGYTF.

The chain carries TRBV13 and TRBJ1-3, with D perhaps TRBD1 (5 bases). Germline CDR1 PRHDT, CDR2 FYEKMQ (reference sequence). V shed 3 bases and J shed 0 bases, with 12 bases lying between them. This CDR3 contains 16 residues. The CDR3 spells CASSFGGGSSGNTIYF. The CDR3 coding sequence is TGTGCCAGCAGCTTTGGGGGAGGGAGCTCTGGAAACACCATATATTTT.

The chain uses TRBV7-9 and TRBJ1-5; TRBD1 matches at 8 bases. J gave up 1 base and V 3 bases, and 2 bases lay outside the gene matches. The germline V gene has CDR1 SEHNR and CDR2 FQNEAQ (reference sequence). The CDR3 covers 15 residues. As DNA, the CDR3 is TGTGCCAGCAGCTTTCAGGGGGCAAGCAATCAGCCCCAGCATTTT. Translating it yields CASSFQGASNQPQHF.

Worth noting for this clone: The sample holds other DNA sequences that translate to the same CDR3. The chain uses TRBV9 and TRBJ2-1; no firm D call. The germline V gene has CDR1 SGDLS and CDR2 YYNGEE. Trimming removed 0 bases from V and 2 bases from J, with 3 bases in between. The CDR3 consists of 13 residues. The CDR3 nucleotides are TGTGCCAGCAGCGTAGCTACCTACAATGAGCAGTTCTTC. Protein: CASSVATYNEQFF.

The genes are TRBV10-3 and TRBJ2-2; D is possibly TRBD2 (6 bases). CDR1 and CDR2 from the germline V gene are ENHRY and SYGVKD. The CDR3 extends over 16 amino acids. Trimming removed 6 bases at V and 0 bases at J, with 14 bases between. The chain's CDR3 is CAIRGLERANTGELFF. In nucleotides, the CDR3 is TGTGCCATCAGGGGTCTTGAGCGGGCGAACACCGGGGAGCTGTTTTTT.

The V call is TRBV19, the J call TRBJ1-3; D unclear. The length of the CDR3 is 14 residues. V lost 7 bases and J lost 0, with 10 bases in between. The germline CDR1 and CDR2 sequences are LNHDA and SQIVND (reference sequence). This CDR3 reads CASNLGNSGNTIYF. As DNA, the CDR3 is TGTGCCAGTAACCTAGGAAACTCTGGAAACACCATATATTTT. The full variable domain, with the rest looked up from reference TRBV19 and TRBJ1-3, is DGGITQSPKYLFRKEGQNVTLSCEQNLNHDAMYWYRQDPGQGLRLIYYSQIVNDFQKGDIAEGYSVSREKKESFPLTVTSAQKNPTAFYLCASNLGNSGNTIYFGEGSWLTVV.

The V and J genes are TRBV19 and TRBJ2-3, with 9 nucleotides matching TRBD2. Trimming removed 3 bases from V and 2 bases from J; junction bases left unmatched: 9. The CDR3 is 17 residues long. Germline CDR1 LNHDA, CDR2 SQIVND (reference sequence). The CDR3 nucleotides read TGTGCCAGTAGTATGGGAATAGCGGGGGCGGTCACAGATACGCAGTATTTT. Amino acids: CASSMGIAGAVTDTQYF.

This clone appeared once. The rearrangement links TRBV5-1 to TRBJ2-1, with 9 bases matching TRBD1. V shed 3 bases and J 6 bases; nucleotides not matched to a gene: 4. Germline loops: CDR1 SGHRS, CDR2 YFSETQ. This CDR3 region has 14 residues. The CDR3, as DNA: TGCGCCAGCAGCTCCGGGACAGGGATCAATGAGCAGTTCTTC. It encodes CASSSGTGINEQFF.

The genes are TRBV6-1 and TRBJ2-5, with D unresolved. Germline CDR1 is MNHNS and CDR2 is SASEGT. V lost 1 base to trimming and J lost 5 bases, with 8 bases between them. CDR3 size: 13 residues. The CDR3 loop is CASSEDSYETQYF. The CDR3, as DNA: TGTGCCAGCAGTGAAGACAGTTATGAGACCCAGTACTTC.

The V gene is TRBV29-1, the J gene TRBJ1-1; D remains unclear. CDR1 is SQVTM and CDR2 is ANQGSEA in the germline V gene. V shed 7 bases and J shed 0 bases, with 12 bases lying between them. CDR3 length equals 13 residues. Here the CDR3 reads CSACPRMNTEAFF. The CDR3 DNA sequence: TGCAGCGCTTGTCCTAGAATGAACACTGAAGCTTTCTTT.

This clone appeared a few times. The genes are TRBV9 and TRBJ2-3, with TRBD2 identical over 10 bases. CDR1 is SGDLS, CDR2 YYNGEE, per germline. This CDR3 is built from 17 residues. Losses at the gene ends were 4 bases for V and 6 bases for J; bases not matched to a gene: 14. The CDR3 here is CASSPPRSGGAGDTQYF. In DNA form, the CDR3 reads TGTGCCAGCAGCCCGCCGCGAAGCGGGGGGGCCGGGGATACGCAGTATTTT.

This chain links TRBV6-5 with TRBJ1-5; no clear D gene. The CDR3 consists of 12 residues. Germline V gene sequence: CDR1 MNHEY, CDR2 SVGAGI. Trimming cost V 3 bases and J 4 bases, with 4 bases left between them. The DNA for the CDR3 is TGTGCCAGCAGTTATATAAATCAGCCCCAGCATTTT. It codes for CASSYINQPQHF.

This chain joins TRBV11-2 and TRBJ2-7; TRBD2 is a possible D gene (7 bases). Germline V gene lookup returns CDR1 SGHAT and CDR2 FQNNGV. The CDR3 sequence is 16 residues long. V dropped 5 bases and J dropped 1 base, with 18 bases sitting between them. Written as DNA, the CDR3 is TGTGCCAGCAGCCCCCGACCACAGGGACTATCCTACGAGCAGTACTTC. Translated: CASSPRPQGLSYEQYF.